This TCR beta chain appears in the sequencing data of a study of blood T cell repertoires in COVID-19. Study-wide context: Sites in the United States, Italy and Spain provided acute and convalescent COVID-19 samples.

Authors' methods: Reference gene primer amplification in the assay estimated nucleated cell counts. Sequencing used immunoSEQ multiplex PCR; TCRdb keeps in-frame clones, though not all of them. V and J calls and clone size follow that table, whereas D and trimming were derived from the DNA. The data show some 350,000 clones, about 88% seen once. V dropped 3 bases and J dropped 0; count of bases not matched to a gene: 5. CDR1 MGHDK and CDR2 SYGVNS come from the germline V gene. The CDR3 runs 16 residues. The sequence came from a human donor in a cohort sampled during active COVID-19. This chain joins TRBV25-1 and TRBJ2-5; TRBD2 agrees at 9 bases. Sequencing input: peripheral blood. As DNA, the CDR3 is TGTGCCAGCAGTGATCAGGGACTAGCTCACCAAGAGACCCAGTACTTC. It is translated as CASSDQGLAHQETQYF. Based on the CDR3 plus reference TRBV25-1 and TRBJ2-5, the full variable domain is EADIYQTPRYLVIGTGKKITLECSQTMGHDKMYWYQQDPGMELHLIHYSYGVNSTEKGDLSSESTVSRIRTEHFPLTLESARPSHTSQYLCASSDQGLAHQETQYFGPGTRLLVL.